These 16 T cell receptor beta chains were all obtained from the same sample, sequenced in a study of CXCR3-negative and CXCR3-positive naive CD8 T cells. It was by 5' RACE with UMI labels that the TRB cDNA libraries were prepared. TCRdb reprocessed the 5' RACE reads and reports one entry per CDR3 protein, with no DNA. This sample contains tens of thousands of distinct CDR3 sequences. Sequenced sample: memory CD8+ T cells from blood. The receptors derive from a human donor in good health. Some clones in this sample may be carry-over from other donors' samples.

J is TRBJ2-2 and V is TRBV29-1; TCRdb outputs TRBD1, but without DNA this stays unchecked. CDR1 and CDR2 from the germline V gene are SQVTM and ANQGSEA. This CDR3 is 13 amino acids long. CDR3 in amino acids: CSAIRATTGELFF.

J is TRBJ2-5 and V is TRBV4-3; TCRdb designates TRBD2, a call that cannot be tested without DNA. This CDR3 region has 15 residues. Per the germline V gene, CDR1 is LGHNA and CDR2 is YSLEER. CDR3 protein: CASSRLAGVQETQYF.

The chain couples TRBV4-3 to TRBJ2-7. The CDR3 sequence is 14 residues long. CDR1 and CDR2 (germline): LGHNA, YSLEER. CDR3 loop: CASSQDSYSYEQYF.

The CDR3 loop reads CASTRPRGLYGYTF. This sequence joins TRBV28 and TRBJ1-2; with no DNA, the TCRdb D assignment of TRBD1 cannot be verified. Germline-derived CDR1 and CDR2 are MDHEN and SYDVKM. This CDR3 contains 14 residues.

CDR3 protein: CASSVEGNNQPQHF. The chain is built from TRBV5-1 and TRBJ1-5; TCRdb indicates TRBD1, and absent DNA this call remains unverified. The CDR3 runs to 14 residues. Germline V lookup: CDR1 SGHRS, CDR2 YFSETQ.

This chain joins TRBV7-2 and TRBJ1-2; TCRdb reports TRBD1, a call that lacks DNA to check it against. Looked up from germline, CDR1 is SGHTA and CDR2 is FQGNSA. The CDR3 is 14 amino acids. CDR3 sequence: CASSPRQGDYGYTF.

V is TRBV29-1 and J is TRBJ2-1; no DNA is available, so the TRBD2 call from TCRdb remains unchecked. CDR1 and CDR2 (germline): SQVTM, ANQGSEA. This CDR3 is 13 amino acids long. The CDR3 loop is CSVGLAGANEQFF.

The gene calls are TRBV29-1 and TRBJ2-7; TCRdb's D call, TRBD1, is unchecked because there is no DNA. CDR1 and CDR2 (germline): SQVTM, ANQGSEA. The length of the CDR3 is 15 residues. CDR3 sequence: CSETRAGHSSYEQYF.

The chain uses TRBV7-9 and TRBJ1-2. The CDR3 has 14 residues. Looked up from germline, CDR1 is SEHNR and CDR2 is FQNEAQ (reference sequence). The CDR3 is CASRGLTEHYGYTF.

This chain connects TRBV20-1 to TRBJ2-6; TCRdb picks TRBD1, but there is no DNA to check that call. Germline V lookup: CDR1 DFQATT, CDR2 SNEGSKA (reference sequence). The CDR3 spans 16 residues. CDR3 sequence: CSARDPVGVEANVLTF.

The rearrangement joins TRBV20-1 to TRBJ1-1; TCRdb proposes TRBD1, but this gene call is untestable without DNA. CDR3 length: 11 amino acids. Germline values: CDR1 DFQATT, CDR2 SNEGSKA (reference sequence). The CDR3 sequence is CSARAGVEAFF.

The CDR3 reads CSARPGQGYYEQYF. V gene TRBV20-1 combines with J gene TRBJ2-7; without DNA, the TCRdb call of TRBD1 cannot be checked. The germline gives CDR1 DFQATT, CDR2 SNEGSKA (reference sequence). The CDR3 runs 14 residues.

V gene TRBV7-2 combines with J gene TRBJ2-7. The CDR3 runs 13 residues. Germline CDR1 is SGHTA and CDR2 is FQGNSA. The CDR3 sequence: CASSPSGSYEQYF.

The V and J genes are TRBV9 and TRBJ2-7; TCRdb gives TRBD2 as the D gene, but with no DNA this cannot be confirmed. Germline CDR1 and CDR2: SGDLS and YYNGEE. CDR3 length equals 14 residues. The CDR3 loop reads CASSTGTSGYEQYF.

The gene calls are TRBV20-1 and TRBJ2-7; TCRdb's assignment of TRBD1 cannot be checked, as there is no DNA. Per the germline V gene, CDR1 is DFQATT and CDR2 is SNEGSKA (reference sequence). The CDR3 totals 14 residues. The CDR3 sequence: CSARLPDVAYEQYF.

The gene calls are TRBV20-1 and TRBJ2-7; the D call of TRBD2 rests on TCRdb alone, since no DNA is present to check it. Germline V CDR1 and CDR2: DFQATT, SNEGSKA (reference sequence). The CDR3 is 13 amino acids. This CDR3 reads CSARVLGGDEQYF.